The T cell receptor (beta chain) under discussion was sequenced for a study of T cell responses to AZD1222 COVID-19 vaccine (dated by TCRdb to 2020 to 2022). For context, the study as a whole: Because spike-specific TCR depth and breadth did not differ between the two schedules, AZD1222 recipients who got a second dose at roughly 4 weeks were pooled with those who got a second dose at roughly 12 weeks. TCR sequencing covered some 240 trial participants: 200 to 220 given two doses of AZD1222 and around 26 given two doses of MenACWY control vaccine. Trial participants were enrolled by age into subgroups of 18-55, 56-69 and 70-plus years, and roughly 150, 30 and 60 TCR-sequenced participants, respectively, were included in these subgroups. Results and caveats for the whole study, not just this receptor: Reportedly, almost half of the unique spike-specific TCRs recognized epitopes lying outside the regions that are mutated in the B.1.351 and B.1.1.7 variants. In the small 56-69-year group, the increase in depth fell short of significance, most likely because of low power. Most participants were white British and females outnumbered males, and the authors suggested that clonal diversity may have been underestimated. The whole spike protein was spanned by vaccine-associated CD4 TCRs, and dominant responses were seen in regions 160-218 and 743-854. Because no day 14 peak-response samples were available, the repertoires could be characterized only after the peak T cell response. A significant rise in spike-specific TCR breadth and depth was observed after two AZD1222 doses relative to day 0 and relative to MenACWY recipients. Conclusions about previously exposed vaccinees are limited because only six or seven AZD1222 recipients were SARS-CoV-2 seropositive at baseline.

The CDR3 regions of human TCRbeta chains were analyzed by immunosequencing. Processing in the source paper ran as follows. Repertoire TCRs were matched against a reference library of SARS-CoV-2-specific TCRs generated with the MIRA antigen-specificity platform. Breadth was defined as the fraction of unique TCRs that were SARS-CoV-2-associated. Depth was defined as the fraction of total T cells that were SARS-CoV-2-associated. Using the MIRA data, every spike-specific TCR was mapped to the spike region that the TCR reacted to and assigned to either a CD4 or a CD8 class. Log10-transformed breadth and depth values were compared by one-way ANOVA with Sidak's multiple comparisons tests. Held by TCRdb, this immuneACCESS table contains in-frame sequences only and omits some clones. Under half of the omission traces to an unresolved V gene where checked; the cause of the rest is unknown. D and trimming come from the DNA, and the V and J calls and clone size come from that table. This sample lists approximately 100,000 clones; roughly nine tenths were detected once. The ten largest clones represent 7.5% of the sample.

Regarding this clone: The antigen it binds to is not known. Per-base qualities were not stored, and no clone one base away is much larger.

The time point label, as the study defines it: baseline before first vaccination. Vaccinee samples were obtained from the UK trials COV001 and COV002, which included a single-blind randomized controlled phase 2/3 trial of AZD1222 (ChAdOx1 nCoV-19) in healthy adults. For TCRbeta chain sequencing, PBMC samples were collected from trial participants at day 0 and at day 28 after the second dose. CDR3 length: 11 amino acids, cysteine to phenylalanine. Just the 33-base CDR3 DNA is kept, in frame starting at base 1. From the germline V gene (reference sequence), CDR1 is DFQATT and CDR2 is SNEGSKA. V is cut by 7 bases and J by 1 base, and the space between the germline ends is 8 bases.

Recombination connected TRBV20-1 to TRBJ2-7; too little of a D gene remains to name it. Sequenced here: peripheral blood, sampled on day 0 of AZD1222 vaccination. The sequence came from an adult in good health. The sequenced DNA: TGCAGTGTGAGTAGATCCTACGAGCAGTACTTC. Its translation reads: CSVSRSYEQYF.